This TCR beta chain originates from a study of breast tumors, draining lymph nodes, adjacent tissues. Overall study findings and caveats: Tumors had less TCR diversity than lymph nodes, more than nontumor tissue.

Samples came from axillary lymph nodes draining the breast cancer. The V segment lost 3 bases and the J segment 10 bases; nucleotides outside the gene matches: 8. Germline lookup yields CDR1 SGHNT and CDR2 YYREEE (reference sequence). The CDR3 consists of 14 residues. In regard to this clonotype: Antigen specificity is unknown.

MiXCR, applied by TCRdb to the multiplex PCR reads, yields one record per CDR3 protein. This sample has approximately 200,000 distinct CDR3 sequences, with roughly 31% found just once. The TCR sequence derives from a female donor with breast cancer. Some clones in this sample may be carry-over from other donors' samples. The chain couples TRBV5-4 to TRBJ2-5; the match to TRBD2 covers 11 bases. The material sequenced was axillary lymph node tissue. The chain's CDR3 is CASSYGTSGGDQYF. CDR3 nucleotides: TGTGCCAGCAGCTACGGGACTAGCGGTGGGGACCAGTACTTC.